Sequencing of this T cell receptor beta chain was carried out in a study of cytomegalovirus exposure and HLA in healthy donors. It was with 60 Vbeta and 13 Jbeta primers that the PCR ran. The method was immunoSEQ multiplex PCR; TCRdb's version includes in-frame clones alone and lacks a portion of them. The sample lists about 70,000 clones, 74% occurring once. This sequence originates from a human donor in good health. Sequencing input: PBMCs.

CDR3: CASRPMTGGIYGYTF. In DNA form, the CDR3 reads TGTGCCAGCAGGCCCATGACAGGGGGCATCTATGGCTACACCTTC. The genes are TRBV28 and TRBJ1-2, with TRBD1 matching over 10 bases. J gave up 4 bases and V 6 bases, and 8 bases lay outside the gene matches. Germline V lookup: CDR1 MDHEN, CDR2 SYDVKM. CDR3 length: 15 residues.